This entry is about one T cell receptor (beta chain). This sample is part of a study of response to subunit inactivated influenza vaccine. This CDR3 is built from 15 residues. CDR1 is SGHTA, CDR2 FQGNSA, per germline. V lost 5 bases and J lost 5; bases outside the gene matches: 4. Each CDR3 protein is one row after TCRdb ran MiXCR on the RT-PCR reads. The table has roughly 500,000 distinct CDR3 sequences, about 15% seen once. The rearrangement links TRBV7-2 to TRBJ2-3; 13 bases align to TRBD2. The material sequenced was CD4+ T cells sorted from PBMCs, taken 23 to 25 months after vaccination. The receptor comes from a man between 50 and 70 years old who received an inactivated influenza vaccine. The CDR3 here is CASSMGLAGRDTQYF. The CDR3, as DNA: TGTGCCAGCAGCATGGGACTAGCGGGACGAGATACGCAGTATTTT.